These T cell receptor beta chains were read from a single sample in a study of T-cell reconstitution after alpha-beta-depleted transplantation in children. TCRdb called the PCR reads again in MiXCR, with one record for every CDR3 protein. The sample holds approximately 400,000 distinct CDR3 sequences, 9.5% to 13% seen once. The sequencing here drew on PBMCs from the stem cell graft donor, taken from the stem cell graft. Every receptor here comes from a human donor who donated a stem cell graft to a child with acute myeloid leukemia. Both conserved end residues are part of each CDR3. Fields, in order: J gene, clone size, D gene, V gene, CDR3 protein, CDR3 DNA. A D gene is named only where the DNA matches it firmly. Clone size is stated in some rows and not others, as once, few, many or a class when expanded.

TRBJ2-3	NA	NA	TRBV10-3	CAISGGVDTQYF	TGTGCCATCAGTGGCGGGGTTGATACGCAGTATTTT
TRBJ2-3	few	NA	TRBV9	CASSVSVGGDTQYF	TGTGCCAGCAGCGTAAGTGTGGGTGGAGATACGCAGTATTTT
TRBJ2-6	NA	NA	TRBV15	CATSRDTGFAGANVLTF	TGTGCCACCAGCCGGGACACGGGCTTCGCGGGGGCCAACGTCCTGACTTTC
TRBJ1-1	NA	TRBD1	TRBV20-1	CSARNRDRGHYTEAFF	TGCAGTGCTAGGAACCGGGACAGAGGGCACTACACTGAAGCTTTCTTT
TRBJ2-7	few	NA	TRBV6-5	CASSPQTSSYEQYF	TGTGCCAGCAGTCCCCAGACTAGCTCCTACGAGCAGTACTTC
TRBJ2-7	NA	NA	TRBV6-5	CASTWGAEQYF	TGTGCCAGCACGTGGGGAGCCGAGCAGTACTTC
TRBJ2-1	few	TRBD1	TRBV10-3	CAIGQGQNEQFF	TGTGCCATCGGCCAGGGACAGAATGAGCAGTTCTTC
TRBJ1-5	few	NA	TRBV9	CASSVDGLSNQPQHF	TGTGCCAGCAGCGTAGATGGCCTTAGCAATCAGCCCCAGCATTTT
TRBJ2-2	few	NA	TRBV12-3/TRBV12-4	CASSFREYTGELFF	TGTGCCAGCAGTTTTCGCGAGTACACCGGGGAGCTGTTTTTT
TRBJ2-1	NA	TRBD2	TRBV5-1	CASSLISFGLADNEQFF	TGCGCCAGCAGCTTGATATCGTTCGGACTAGCGGACAATGAGCAGTTCTTC
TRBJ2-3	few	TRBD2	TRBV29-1	CSVFFVTSGRTDTQYF	TGCAGCGTGTTCTTTGTGACTAGCGGGAGGACAGATACGCAGTATTTT
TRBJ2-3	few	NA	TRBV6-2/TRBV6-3	CASKTSTDTQYF	TGTGCCAGCAAGACCAGCACAGATACGCAGTATTTT
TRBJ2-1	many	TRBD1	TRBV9	CASSVTGTGDEQFF	TGTGCCAGCAGCGTCACCGGGACAGGGGATGAGCAGTTCTTC
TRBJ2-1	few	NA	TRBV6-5	CASIKPGPRAYEQFF	TGTGCCAGCATCAAACCGGGACCAAGGGCCTATGAGCAGTTCTTC
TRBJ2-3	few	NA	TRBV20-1	CSARAVRMGDTQYF	TGCAGTGCTAGAGCAGTAAGGATGGGGGATACGCAGTATTTT
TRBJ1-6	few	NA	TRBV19	CASSNTGSADSPLHF	TGTGCCAGTAGTAACACAGGGAGCGCCGATTCACCCCTCCACTTT
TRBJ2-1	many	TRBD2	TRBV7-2	CASSFGTSGYNEQFF	TGTGCCAGCAGTTTCGGGACTAGCGGTTACAATGAGCAGTTCTTC
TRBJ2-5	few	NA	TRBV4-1	CASSQDSPRSETQYF	TGCGCCAGCAGCCAAGATTCTCCCCGCTCGGAGACCCAGTACTTC
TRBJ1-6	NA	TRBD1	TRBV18	CASSQTGTANNSPLHF	TGTGCCAGCTCACAAACCGGGACAGCTAATAATTCACCCCTCCACTTT
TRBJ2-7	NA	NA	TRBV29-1	CSVQQPGAYEQYF	TGCAGCGTTCAGCAGCCAGGAGCCTACGAGCAGTACTTC
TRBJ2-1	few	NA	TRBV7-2	CASSLLVSSSYNEQFF	TGTGCCAGCAGCTTACTAGTTTCCAGCTCCTACAATGAGCAGTTCTTC
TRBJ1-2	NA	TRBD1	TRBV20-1	CSASQSRDRGSRDYGYTF	TGCAGTGCTAGCCAAAGCCGGGACAGGGGTTCTCGAGACTATGGCTACACCTTC
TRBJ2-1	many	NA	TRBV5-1	CASTRNPGYDNEQFF	TGCGCCAGCACTAGAAACCCAGGGTACGACAATGAGCAGTTCTTC
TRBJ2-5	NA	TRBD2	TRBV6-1	CATMTWVAGAKETQYF	TGTGCCACGATGACTTGGGTAGCGGGGGCAAAAGAGACCCAGTACTTC
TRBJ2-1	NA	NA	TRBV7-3	CASSLKGEEQFF	TGTGCCAGCAGCTTAAAGGGAGAGGAGCAGTTCTTC
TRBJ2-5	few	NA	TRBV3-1	CASSDSGFGRETQYF	TGTGCCAGCAGTGATTCAGGGTTCGGGCGGGAGACCCAGTACTTC
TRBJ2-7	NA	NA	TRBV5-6	CARGPGQYSYEQYF	TGTGCCAGGGGCCCCGGGCAGTACTCCTACGAGCAGTACTTC
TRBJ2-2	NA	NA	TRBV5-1	CASGQFRADEAELFF	TGCGCCAGCGGACAATTTCGGGCCGACGAGGCAGAGCTGTTTTTT
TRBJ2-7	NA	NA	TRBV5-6	CASSVYDTPSSSYEQYF	TGTGCCAGCAGCGTATATGATACACCGTCGAGCTCCTACGAGCAGTACTTC
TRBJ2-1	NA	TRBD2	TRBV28	CASSQKRTTSGRSGSYNEQFF	TGTGCCAGCAGTCAAAAAAGAACGACTAGCGGGAGGTCGGGCTCCTACAATGAGCAGTTCTTC
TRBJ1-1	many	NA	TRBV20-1	CSARDGGGGNTEAFF	TGCAGTGCTAGAGATGGCGGGGGAGGAAACACTGAAGCTTTCTTT
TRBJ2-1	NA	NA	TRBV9	CASSVLGGSSYNEQFF	TGTGCCAGCAGCGTTTTGGGGGGTAGCTCCTACAATGAGCAGTTCTTC
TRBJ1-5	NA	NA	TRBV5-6	CASSLGNLHSNQPQHF	TGTGCCAGCAGCTTGGGGAATCTACATAGCAATCAGCCCCAGCATTTT
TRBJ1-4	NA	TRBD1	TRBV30	CAWSVQDRGEKLFF	TGTGCCTGGAGTGTACAGGACAGGGGCGAAAAACTGTTTTTT
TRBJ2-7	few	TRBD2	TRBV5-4	CASTSGGGIYEQYF	TGTGCCAGCACCTCGGGGGGAGGAATCTACGAGCAGTACTTC
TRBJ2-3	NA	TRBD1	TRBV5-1	CASSGKTGGLDTQYF	TGCGCCAGCAGCGGAAAGACAGGGGGCCTGGATACGCAGTATTTT
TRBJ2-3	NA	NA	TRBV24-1	CATSGARESGTDTQYF	TGTGCCACCAGTGGGGCGAGGGAATCCGGCACAGATACGCAGTATTTT
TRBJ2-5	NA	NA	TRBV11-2	CASSHSPGGQDTQYF	TGTGCCAGCAGTCACAGTCCGGGGGGACAAGATACCCAGTACTTC
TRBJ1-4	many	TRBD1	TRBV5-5	CASSSNRGSILFF	TGTGCCAGCAGCTCAAACAGGGGGAGTATACTGTTTTTT
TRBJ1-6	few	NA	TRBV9	CASGTYGGGNSPLHF	TGTGCCAGCGGGACGTATGGGGGGGGTAATTCACCCCTCCACTTT
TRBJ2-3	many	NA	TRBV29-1	CSKVYADTQYF	TGCAGTAAGGTCTATGCAGATACGCAGTATTTT